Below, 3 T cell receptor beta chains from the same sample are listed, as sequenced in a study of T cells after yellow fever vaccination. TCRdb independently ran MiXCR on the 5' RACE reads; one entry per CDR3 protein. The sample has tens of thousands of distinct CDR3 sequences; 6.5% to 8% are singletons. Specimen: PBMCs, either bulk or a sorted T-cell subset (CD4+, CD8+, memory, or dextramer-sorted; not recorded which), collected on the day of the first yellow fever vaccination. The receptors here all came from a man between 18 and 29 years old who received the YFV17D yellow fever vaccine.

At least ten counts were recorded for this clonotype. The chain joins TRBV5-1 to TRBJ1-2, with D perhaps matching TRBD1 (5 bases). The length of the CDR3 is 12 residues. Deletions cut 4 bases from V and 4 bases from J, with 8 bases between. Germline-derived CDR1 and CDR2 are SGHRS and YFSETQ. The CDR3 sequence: CASSKDIYGYTF. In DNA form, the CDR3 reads TGCGCCAGCAGCAAGGACATCTATGGCTACACCTTC.

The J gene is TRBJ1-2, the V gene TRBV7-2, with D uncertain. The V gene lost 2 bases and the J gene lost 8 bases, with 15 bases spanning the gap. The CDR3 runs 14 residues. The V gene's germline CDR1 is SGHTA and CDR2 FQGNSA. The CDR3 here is CASSLMTSPGGYTF. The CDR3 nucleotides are TGTGCCAGCAGCTTAATGACTAGTCCAGGCGGCTACACCTTC.

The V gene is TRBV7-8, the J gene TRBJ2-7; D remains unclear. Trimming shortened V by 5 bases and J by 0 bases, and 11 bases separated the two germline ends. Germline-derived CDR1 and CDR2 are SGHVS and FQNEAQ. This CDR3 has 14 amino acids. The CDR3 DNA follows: TGTGCCAGCAGCCACCCAGGCCTCTCCTACGAGCAGTACTTC. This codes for CASSHPGLSYEQYF.